This T cell receptor beta chain is from a study of T-cell reconstitution after alpha-beta-depleted transplantation in children. CDR1 is DFQATT, CDR2 SNEGSKA, per germline (reference sequence). This CDR3 has 14 amino acids. The junction had 7 bases not matched to a gene; V was cut back by 5 bases and J by 5 bases. Concerning this clonotype: Its target is unknown.

Study observations and caveats: Once a year had passed after transplant, T-cell counts and diversity came mostly from newly produced T cells. Surviving recipient T cells and thymic progenitors produced the high day-60 TCRbeta diversity seen in some patients. The origin of alpha-beta T cells about two months after transplant was reportedly several hundred expanded graft clones.

Unique molecular identifiers featured in how the TCRbeta library was prepared. TCRdb re-analysed the PCR reads in MiXCR, keeping a single row per CDR3 protein. The table shows about 600,000 distinct CDR3 sequences, with more than 20% occurring only once. V is TRBV20-1 and J is TRBJ1-5; the match to TRBD1 covers 9 bases. The source material was PBMCs, mostly from graft donor cells, sampled 360 days after TCRalphabeta/CD19-depleted stem cell transplant. The source is a boy in the first two years of life who had a stem cell transplant for acute myeloid leukemia, so the T cells may come from the graft donor. This chain's CDR3 is CSAAQGQGYQPQHF. The CDR3 coding sequence is TGCAGTGCTGCCCAGGGACAGGGCTATCAGCCCCAGCATTTT.